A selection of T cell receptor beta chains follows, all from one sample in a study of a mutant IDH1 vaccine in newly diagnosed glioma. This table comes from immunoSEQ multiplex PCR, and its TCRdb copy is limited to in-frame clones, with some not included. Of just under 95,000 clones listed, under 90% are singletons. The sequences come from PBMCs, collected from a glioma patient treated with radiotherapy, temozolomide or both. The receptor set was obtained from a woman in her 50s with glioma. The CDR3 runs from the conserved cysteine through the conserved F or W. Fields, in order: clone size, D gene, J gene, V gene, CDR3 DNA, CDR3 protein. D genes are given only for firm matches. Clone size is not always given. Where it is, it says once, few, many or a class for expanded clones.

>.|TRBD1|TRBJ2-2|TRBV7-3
TGTGCCAGCAGCCCCGGACAGGGGGGCACCGGGGAGCTGTTTTTT
CASSPGQGGTGELFF
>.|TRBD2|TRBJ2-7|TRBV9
TGTGCCAGCAGCGTAGGTAGCGGGGGCTACGAGCAGTACTTC
CASSVGSGGYEQYF
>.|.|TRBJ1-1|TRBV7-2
TGTGCCAGCAACATAGGCGGGTGGGGGAAGAACACTGAAGCTTTCTTT
CASNIGGWGKNTEAFF
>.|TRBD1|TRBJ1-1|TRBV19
TGTGCCAGTAGTATCCGGCCCGGGACAGACGAAGCTTTCTTT
CASSIRPGTDEAFF
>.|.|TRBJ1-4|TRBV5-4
TGTGCCAGCAGCTTGGCAAAGGGTGAACTGTTTTTT
CASSLAKGELFF
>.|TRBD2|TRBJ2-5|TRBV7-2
TGTGCCAGCAGCTTAAGCGGGAAAGAGACCCAGTACTTC
CASSLSGKETQYF
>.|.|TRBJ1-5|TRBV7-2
TGTGCCAGCAGCTTATTTCCGGGCAGGGCAGGTCAGCCCCAGCATTTT
CASSLFPGRAGQPQHF
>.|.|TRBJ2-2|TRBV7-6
TGTGCCAGCAGCACAGGTGCGAACACCGGGGAGCTGTTTTTT
CASSTGANTGELFF
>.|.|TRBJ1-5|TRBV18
TGTGCCAGCTCACCGAATCCCCAGCATTTT
CASSPNPQHF
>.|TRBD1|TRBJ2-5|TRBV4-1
TGCGCCAGCAGCCAACCGGGACAGGGCCAAGAGACCCAGTACTTC
CASSQPGQGQETQYF
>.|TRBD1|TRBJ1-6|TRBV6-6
TGTGCCAGCAGTGACCGGGACAGGGGGAATTCACCCCTCCACTTT
CASSDRDRGNSPLHF
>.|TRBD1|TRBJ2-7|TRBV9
TGTGCCAGCAGCAACAGTCCCGGGACAGGGGGCCGCCTCTACGAGCAGTACTTC
CASSNSPGTGGRLYEQYF
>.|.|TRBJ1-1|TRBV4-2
TGTGCCAGCAGCCCTGGGGGCCCTGAAGCTTTCTTT
CASSPGGPEAFF
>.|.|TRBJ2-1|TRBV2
TGTGCCAGCAGTGAGGCTGGGGAGCAGTTCTTC
CASSEAGEQFF
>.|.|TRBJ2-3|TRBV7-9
TGTGCCAGCAGCGTTTCCGGGACTAGCACAGATACGCAGTATTTT
CASSVSGTSTDTQYF
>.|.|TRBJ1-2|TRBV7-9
TGTGCCAGCAGCTTAGACAGGGCTGACATCGTTTATGGCTACACCTTC
CASSLDRADIVYGYTF
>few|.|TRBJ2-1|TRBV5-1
TGCGCCAGCAGCTGGGCCAATGAGCAGTTCTTC
CASSWANEQFF
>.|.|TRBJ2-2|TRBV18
TGTGCCAGCTCAGTTTCTCGCGGGGGCGCCGGGGAGCTGTTTTTT
CASSVSRGGAGELFF
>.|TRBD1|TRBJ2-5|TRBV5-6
TGTGCCAGCAGCTTGGGGACAGGGGGCGGAGAGACCCAGTACTTC
CASSLGTGGGETQYF
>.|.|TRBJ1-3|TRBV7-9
TGTGCCGTCGAGTCGGAAAACACCATATATTTT
CAVESENTIYF
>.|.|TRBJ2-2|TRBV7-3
TGTGCCAGCACCCCGTCGGGGGCGGGCACCGGGGAGCTGTTTTTT
CASTPSGAGTGELFF
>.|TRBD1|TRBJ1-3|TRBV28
TGTGCCAGCAGTTTCCTCGGACAGGGAAAACGAAACACCATATATTTT
CASSFLGQGKRNTIYF
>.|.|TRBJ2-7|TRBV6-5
TGTGCCAGCAGTTACTACCCACGGGTTTCAGAGCAGTACTTC
CASSYYPRVSEQYF
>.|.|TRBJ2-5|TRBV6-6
TGTGCCAGCAGTTACGCCGCCCGCACAGTAGAGACCCAGTACTTC
CASSYAARTVETQYF
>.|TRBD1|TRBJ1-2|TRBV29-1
TGCAGCGTTGAAGGAGACAGGGTGGGTAACTATGGCTACACCTTC
CSVEGDRVGNYGYTF
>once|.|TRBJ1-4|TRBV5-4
TGTGCCAGCAGCGGAATGGGGGATGAAAAACTGTTTTTT
CASSGMGDEKLFF
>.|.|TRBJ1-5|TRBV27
TGTGCCAGCGTTCCCCGTGCCCCGCAGACGAGTCTGGGAAGCAATCAGCCCCAGCATTTT
CASVPRAPQTSLGSNQPQHF
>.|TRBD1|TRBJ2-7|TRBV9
TGTGCCAGCAGCCCAAAGTTCCCGACAGGGACCTACGAGCAGTACTTC
CASSPKFPTGTYEQYF
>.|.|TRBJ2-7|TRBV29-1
TGCAGCGTTGGAGAGGGGGGGCACGGCGAGCAGTACTTC
CSVGEGGHGEQYF
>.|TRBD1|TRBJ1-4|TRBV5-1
TGCGCCAGCAGCTTGGGGGGACAGGGCGTTAATGAAAAACTGTTTTTT
CASSLGGQGVNEKLFF
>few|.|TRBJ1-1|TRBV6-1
TGTGCCAGCCAACTTGGATTGAACACTGAAGCTTTCTTT
CASQLGLNTEAFF
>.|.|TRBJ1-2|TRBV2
TGTGCCAGCAGTCTAGGGGGGACCCCTAACTATGGCTACACCTTC
CASSLGGTPNYGYTF
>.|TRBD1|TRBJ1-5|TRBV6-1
TGTGCCAGCAGTGAATCACAGGGGCAGCCCCAGCATTTT
CASSESQGQPQHF
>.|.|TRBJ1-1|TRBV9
TGTGCCAGCAGCTTTCAGGGCGGAAACACTGAAGCTTTCTTT
CASSFQGGNTEAFF
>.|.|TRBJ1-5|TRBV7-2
TGTGCCAGCAGCCCCTCAGGGGCAAGGAATCAGCCCCAGCATTTT
CASSPSGARNQPQHF
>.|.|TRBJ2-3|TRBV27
TGTGCCAGCAGTTGGACAGGCACAGATACGCAGTATTTT
CASSWTGTDTQYF
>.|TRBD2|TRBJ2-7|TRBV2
TGTGCATGCAGGGCGGGGGAACCCTACGAGCAGTACTTC
CACRAGEPYEQYF
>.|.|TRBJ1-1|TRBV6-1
TGTGCCAGCAGTGCGGGTGCAGGGGTAGGATTT
CASSAGAGVGF
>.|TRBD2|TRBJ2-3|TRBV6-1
TGTGCCAGCAGTGGGGGACTAGCTAACCTGGGGCGGGATACGCAGTATTTT
CASSGGLANLGRDTQYF
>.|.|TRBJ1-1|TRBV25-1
TGTGCCAGCAGTAACCCTATGGACACTGAAGCTTTCTTT
CASSNPMDTEAFF
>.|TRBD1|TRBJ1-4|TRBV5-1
TGCGCCAGCAGCCTTGGACAGGGTGGAAGGGAAAAACTGTTTTTT
CASSLGQGGREKLFF
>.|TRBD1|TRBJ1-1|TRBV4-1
TGCGCCAGCAGTGTAAACCGGGACAGAGTTGCTGAAGCTTTCTTT
CASSVNRDRVAEAFF
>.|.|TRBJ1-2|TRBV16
TGTGCCAGCAGCGCCGGGACAACTAACTATGGCTACACCTTC
CASSAGTTNYGYTF
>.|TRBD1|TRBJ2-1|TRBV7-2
TGTGCCAGCAGCTCCAAGACAGGGCCATCCTACAATGAGCAGTTCTTC
CASSSKTGPSYNEQFF
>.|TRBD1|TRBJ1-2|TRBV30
TGTGCCTGGAGCCCGACAGGGGGAAGGGGCTACACCTTC
CAWSPTGGRGYTF